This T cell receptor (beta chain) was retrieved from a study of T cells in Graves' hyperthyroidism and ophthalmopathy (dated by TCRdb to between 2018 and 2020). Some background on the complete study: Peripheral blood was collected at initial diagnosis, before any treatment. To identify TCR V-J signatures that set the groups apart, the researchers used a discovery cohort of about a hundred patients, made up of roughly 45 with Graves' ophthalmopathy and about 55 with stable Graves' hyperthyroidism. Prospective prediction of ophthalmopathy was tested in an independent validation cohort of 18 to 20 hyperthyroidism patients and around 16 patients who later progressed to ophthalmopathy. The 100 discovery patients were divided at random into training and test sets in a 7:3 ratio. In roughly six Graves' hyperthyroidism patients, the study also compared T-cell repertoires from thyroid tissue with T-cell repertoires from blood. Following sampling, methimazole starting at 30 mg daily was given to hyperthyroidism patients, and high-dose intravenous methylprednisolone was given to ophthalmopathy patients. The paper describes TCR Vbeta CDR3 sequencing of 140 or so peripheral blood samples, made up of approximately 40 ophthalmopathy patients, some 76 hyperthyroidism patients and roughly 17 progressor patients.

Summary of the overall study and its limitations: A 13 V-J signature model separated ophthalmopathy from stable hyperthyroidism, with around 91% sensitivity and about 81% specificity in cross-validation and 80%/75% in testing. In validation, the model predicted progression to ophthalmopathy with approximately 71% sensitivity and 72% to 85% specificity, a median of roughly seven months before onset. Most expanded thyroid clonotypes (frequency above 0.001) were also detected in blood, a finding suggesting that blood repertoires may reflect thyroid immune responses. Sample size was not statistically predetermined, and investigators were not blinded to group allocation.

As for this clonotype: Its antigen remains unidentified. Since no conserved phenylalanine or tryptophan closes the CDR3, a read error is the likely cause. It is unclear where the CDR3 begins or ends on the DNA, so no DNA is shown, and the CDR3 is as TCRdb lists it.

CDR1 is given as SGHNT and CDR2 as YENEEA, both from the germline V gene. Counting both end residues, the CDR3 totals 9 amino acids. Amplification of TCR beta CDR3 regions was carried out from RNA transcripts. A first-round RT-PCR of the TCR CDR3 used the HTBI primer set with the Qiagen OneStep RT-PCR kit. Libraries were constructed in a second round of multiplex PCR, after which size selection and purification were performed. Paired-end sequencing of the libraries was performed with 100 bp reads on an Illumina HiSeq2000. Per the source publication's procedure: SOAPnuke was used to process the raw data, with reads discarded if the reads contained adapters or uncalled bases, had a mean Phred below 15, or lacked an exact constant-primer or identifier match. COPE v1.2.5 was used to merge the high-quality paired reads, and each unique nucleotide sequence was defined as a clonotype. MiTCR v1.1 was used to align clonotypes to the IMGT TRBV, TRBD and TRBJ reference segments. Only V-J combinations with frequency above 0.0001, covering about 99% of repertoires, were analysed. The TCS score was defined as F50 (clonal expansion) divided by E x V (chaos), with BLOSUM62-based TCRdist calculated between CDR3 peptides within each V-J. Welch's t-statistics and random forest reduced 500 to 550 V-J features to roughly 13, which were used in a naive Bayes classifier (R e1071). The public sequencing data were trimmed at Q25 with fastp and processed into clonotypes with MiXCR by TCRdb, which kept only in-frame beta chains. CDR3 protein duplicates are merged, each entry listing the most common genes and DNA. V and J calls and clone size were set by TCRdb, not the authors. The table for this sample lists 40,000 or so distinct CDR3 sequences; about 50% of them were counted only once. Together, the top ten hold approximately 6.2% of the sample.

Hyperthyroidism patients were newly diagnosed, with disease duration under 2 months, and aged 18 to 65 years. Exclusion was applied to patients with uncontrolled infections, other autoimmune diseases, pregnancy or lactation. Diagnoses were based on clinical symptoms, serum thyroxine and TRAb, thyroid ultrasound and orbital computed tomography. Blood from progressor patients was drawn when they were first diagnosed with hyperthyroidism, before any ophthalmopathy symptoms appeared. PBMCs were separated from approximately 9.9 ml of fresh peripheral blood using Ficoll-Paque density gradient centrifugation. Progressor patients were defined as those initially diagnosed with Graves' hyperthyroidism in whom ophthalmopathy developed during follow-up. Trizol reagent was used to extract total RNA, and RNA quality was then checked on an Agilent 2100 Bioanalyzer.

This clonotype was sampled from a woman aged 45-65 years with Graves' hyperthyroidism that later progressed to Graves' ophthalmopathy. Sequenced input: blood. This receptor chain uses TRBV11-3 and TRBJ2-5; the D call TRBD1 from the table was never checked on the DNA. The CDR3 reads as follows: CASSSGTLV.